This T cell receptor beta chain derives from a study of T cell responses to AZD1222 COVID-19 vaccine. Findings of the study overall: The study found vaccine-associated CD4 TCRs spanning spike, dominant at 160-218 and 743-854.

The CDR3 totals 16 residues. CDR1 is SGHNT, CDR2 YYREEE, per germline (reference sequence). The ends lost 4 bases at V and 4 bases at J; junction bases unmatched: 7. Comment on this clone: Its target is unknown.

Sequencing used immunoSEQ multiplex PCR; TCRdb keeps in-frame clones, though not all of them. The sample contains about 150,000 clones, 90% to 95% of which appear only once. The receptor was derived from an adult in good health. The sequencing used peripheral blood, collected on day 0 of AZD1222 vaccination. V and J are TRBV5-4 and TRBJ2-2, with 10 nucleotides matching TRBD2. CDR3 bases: TGTGCCAGCAGCGGGGACAGCGGGGGGGCCACCGGGGAGCTGTTTTTT. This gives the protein CASSGDSGGATGELFF. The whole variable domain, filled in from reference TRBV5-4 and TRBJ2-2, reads ETGVTQSPTHLIKTRGQQVTLRCSSQSGHNTVSWYQQALGQGPQFIFQYYREEENGRGNFPPRFSGLQFPNYSSELNVNALELDDSALYLCASSGDSGGATGELFFGEGSRLTVL.